The T cell receptor beta chain under discussion was sequenced for a study of blood T cell repertoires in COVID-19. Study-level information: T cells, B-cell-depleted T cells, or PBMCs supplied cDNA or gDNA.

In Seattle, patients joined the study during active infection and were tracked longitudinally. The CDR3 covers 10 residues. Trimming removed 4 bases at V and 8 bases at J, with 8 bases between. CDR1 is SQVTM and CDR2 is ANQGSEA in the germline V gene. This table comes from immunoSEQ multiplex PCR, and its TCRdb copy is limited to in-frame clones, with some not included. The data contain 390,000 or so clones, more than 80% of them singletons. The chain combines TRBV29-1 with TRBJ1-1; a possible D gene is TRBD1 (5 bases). Sequencing input: peripheral blood. This sequence originates from a woman aged 25 to 45 with COVID-19, enrolled during active disease. The CDR3 reads CSVAAGEAFF. For the CDR3, the DNA is TGCAGCGTTGCGGCAGGGGAAGCTTTCTTT.